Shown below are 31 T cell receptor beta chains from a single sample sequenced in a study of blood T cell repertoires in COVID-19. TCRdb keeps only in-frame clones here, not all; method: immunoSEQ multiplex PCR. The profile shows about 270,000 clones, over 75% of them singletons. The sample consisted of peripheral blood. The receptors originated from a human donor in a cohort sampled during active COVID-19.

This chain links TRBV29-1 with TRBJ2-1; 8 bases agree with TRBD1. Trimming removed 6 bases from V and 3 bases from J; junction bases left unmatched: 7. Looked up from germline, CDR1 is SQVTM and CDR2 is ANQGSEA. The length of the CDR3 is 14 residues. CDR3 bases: TGCAGCGTGACAGGGGTAGGGAACTACAATGAGCAGTTCTTC. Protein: CSVTGVGNYNEQFF.

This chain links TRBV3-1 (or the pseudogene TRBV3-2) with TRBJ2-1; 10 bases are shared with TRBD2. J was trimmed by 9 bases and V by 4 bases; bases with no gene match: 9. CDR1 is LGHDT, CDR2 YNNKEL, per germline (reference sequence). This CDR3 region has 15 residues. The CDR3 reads CASSPGLARGGEQFF. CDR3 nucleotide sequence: TGTGCCAGCAGCCCGGGACTAGCGCGCGGGGGTGAGCAGTTCTTC.

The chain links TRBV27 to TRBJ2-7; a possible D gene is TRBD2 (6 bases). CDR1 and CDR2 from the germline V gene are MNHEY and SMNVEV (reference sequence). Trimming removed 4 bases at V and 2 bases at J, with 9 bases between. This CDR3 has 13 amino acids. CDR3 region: CASSYGGTYEQYF. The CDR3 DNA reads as TGTGCCAGCAGTTACGGGGGAACCTACGAGCAGTACTTC.

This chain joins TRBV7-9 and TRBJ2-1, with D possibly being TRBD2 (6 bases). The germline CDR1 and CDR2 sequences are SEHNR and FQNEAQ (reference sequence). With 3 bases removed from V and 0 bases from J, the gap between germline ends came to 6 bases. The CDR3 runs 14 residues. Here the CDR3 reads CASSFGSSYNEQFF. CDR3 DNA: TGTGCCAGCAGCTTCGGGAGCTCCTACAATGAGCAGTTCTTC.

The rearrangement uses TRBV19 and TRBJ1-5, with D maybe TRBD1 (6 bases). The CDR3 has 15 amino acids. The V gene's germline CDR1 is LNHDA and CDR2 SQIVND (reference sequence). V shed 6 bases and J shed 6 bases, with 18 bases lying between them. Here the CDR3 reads CASSPRNRDGQPQHF. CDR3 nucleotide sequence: TGTGCCAGTAGCCCACGTAACAGGGACGGTCAGCCCCAGCATTTT.

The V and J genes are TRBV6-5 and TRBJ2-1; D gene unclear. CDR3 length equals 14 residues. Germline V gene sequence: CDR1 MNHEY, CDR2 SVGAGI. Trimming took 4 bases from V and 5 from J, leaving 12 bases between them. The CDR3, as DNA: TGTGCCAGCAGTTCCCAGGTGCCGGACAATGAGCAGTTCTTC. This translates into CASSSQVPDNEQFF.

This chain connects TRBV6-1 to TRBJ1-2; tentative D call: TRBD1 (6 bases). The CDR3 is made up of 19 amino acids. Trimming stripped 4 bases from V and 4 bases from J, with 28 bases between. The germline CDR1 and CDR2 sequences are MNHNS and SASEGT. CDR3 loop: CASSGARTDAFALAYGYTF. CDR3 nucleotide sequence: TGTGCCAGCAGTGGAGCCCGGACAGACGCCTTTGCCCTCGCCTATGGCTACACCTTC.

CDR3 residues: CASSDLRGWESPLHF. CDR3 DNA: TGTGCCAGCAGCGACCTCAGGGGATGGGAGTCACCCCTCCACTTT. This chain links TRBV3-1 (or the pseudogene TRBV3-2) with TRBJ1-6; perhaps TRBD1 as D (6 bases). Trimming shortened V by 5 bases and J by 10 bases, and 18 bases separated the two germline ends. CDR1 LGHDT and CDR2 YNNKEL come from the germline V gene (reference sequence). The CDR3 spans 15 residues.

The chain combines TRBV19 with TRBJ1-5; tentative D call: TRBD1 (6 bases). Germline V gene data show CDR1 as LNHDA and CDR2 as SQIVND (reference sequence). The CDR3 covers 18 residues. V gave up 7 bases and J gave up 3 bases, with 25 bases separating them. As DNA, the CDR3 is TGTGCCAGTACTCGCCAGGGGCCCGGGGCAAGCCCCAATCAGCCCCAGCATTTT. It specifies CASTRQGPGASPNQPQHF.

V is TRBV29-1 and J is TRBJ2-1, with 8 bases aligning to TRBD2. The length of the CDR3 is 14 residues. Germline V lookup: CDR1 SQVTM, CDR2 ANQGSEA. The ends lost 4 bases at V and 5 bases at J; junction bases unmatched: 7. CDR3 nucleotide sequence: TGCAGCGTTGGGGGACTAGGTACGAACAATGAGCAGTTCTTC. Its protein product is CSVGGLGTNNEQFF.

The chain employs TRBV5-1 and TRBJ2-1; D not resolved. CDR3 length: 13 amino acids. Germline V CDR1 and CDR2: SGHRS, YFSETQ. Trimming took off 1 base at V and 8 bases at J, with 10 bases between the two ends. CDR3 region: CASSLRSLDEQFF. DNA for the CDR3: TGCGCCAGCAGCTTGAGAAGCCTCGATGAGCAGTTCTTC.

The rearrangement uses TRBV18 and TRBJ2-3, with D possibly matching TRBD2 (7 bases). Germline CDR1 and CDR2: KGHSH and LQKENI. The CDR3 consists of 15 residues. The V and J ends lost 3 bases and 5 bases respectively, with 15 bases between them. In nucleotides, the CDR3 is TGTGCCAGCTCACCCTTACGGGGGGCGGAAGATACGCAGTATTTT. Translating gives CASSPLRGAEDTQYF.

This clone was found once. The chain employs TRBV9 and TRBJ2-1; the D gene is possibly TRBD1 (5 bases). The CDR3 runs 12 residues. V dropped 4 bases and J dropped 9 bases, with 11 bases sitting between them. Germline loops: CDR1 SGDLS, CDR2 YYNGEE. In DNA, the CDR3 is TGTGCCAGCAGCCCCTGGGGCGGTGAGCAGTTCTTC. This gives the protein CASSPWGGEQFF.

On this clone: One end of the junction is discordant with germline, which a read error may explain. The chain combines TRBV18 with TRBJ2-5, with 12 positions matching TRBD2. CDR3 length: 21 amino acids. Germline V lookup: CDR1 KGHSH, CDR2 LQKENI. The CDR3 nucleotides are TGTGCCAGCTCCCCACTAGCGGGAGGAGCGTGGGCCCTAAGCTATCAAGAGACCCAGTACTTC. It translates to CASSPLAGGAWALSYQETQYF.

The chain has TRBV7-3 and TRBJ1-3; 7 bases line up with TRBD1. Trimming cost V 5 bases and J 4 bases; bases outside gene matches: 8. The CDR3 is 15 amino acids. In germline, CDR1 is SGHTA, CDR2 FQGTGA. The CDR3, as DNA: TGTGCCAGCAGCCCCACGGGAGGGGGCGGAAACACCATATATTTT. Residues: CASSPTGGGGNTIYF. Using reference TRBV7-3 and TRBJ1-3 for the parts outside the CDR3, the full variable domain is GAGVSQTPSNKVTEKGKYVELRCDPISGHTALYWYRQSLGQGPEFLIYFQGTGAADDSGLPNDRFFAVRPEGSVSTLKIQRTERGDSAVYLCASSPTGGGGNTIYFGEGSWLTVV.

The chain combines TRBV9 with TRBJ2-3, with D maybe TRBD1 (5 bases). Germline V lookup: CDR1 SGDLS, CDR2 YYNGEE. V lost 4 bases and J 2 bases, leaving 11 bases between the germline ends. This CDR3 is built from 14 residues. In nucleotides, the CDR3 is TGTGCCAGCAGCTATAGACAGAACACAGATACGCAGTATTTT. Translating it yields CASSYRQNTDTQYF. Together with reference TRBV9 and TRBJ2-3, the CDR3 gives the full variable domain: DSGVTQTPKHLITATGQRVTLRCSPRSGDLSVYWYQQSLDQGLQFLIQYYNGEERAKGNILERFSAQQFPDLHSELNLSSLELGDSALYFCASSYRQNTDTQYFGPGTRLTVL.

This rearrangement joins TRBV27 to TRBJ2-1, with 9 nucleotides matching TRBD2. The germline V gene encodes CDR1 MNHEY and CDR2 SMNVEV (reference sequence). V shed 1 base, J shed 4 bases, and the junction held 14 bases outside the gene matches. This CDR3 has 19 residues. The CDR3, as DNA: TGTGCCAGCAGTTTATGGGGAGGTAGCGGGAGCTCGGAGTACAATGAGCAGTTCTTC. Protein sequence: CASSLWGGSGSSEYNEQFF.

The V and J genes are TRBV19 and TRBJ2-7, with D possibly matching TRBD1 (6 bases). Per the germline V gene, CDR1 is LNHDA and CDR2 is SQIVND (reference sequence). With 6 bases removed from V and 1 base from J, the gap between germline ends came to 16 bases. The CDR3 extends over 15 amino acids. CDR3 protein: CASRGGPGGSYEQYF. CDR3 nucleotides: TGTGCCAGTAGAGGGGGACCCGGTGGGTCCTACGAGCAGTACTTC. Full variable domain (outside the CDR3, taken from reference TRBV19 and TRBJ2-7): DGGITQSPKYLFRKEGQNVTLSCEQNLNHDAMYWYRQDPGQGLRLIYYSQIVNDFQKGDIAEGYSVSREKKESFPLTVTSAQKNPTAFYLCASRGGPGGSYEQYFGPGTRLTVT.

The CDR3 spells CASSYTGGKGYTF. In nucleotides, the CDR3 is TGTGCCAGCAGTTACACAGGGGGCAAAGGCTACACCTTC. The gene calls are TRBV6-2 or TRBV6-3 and TRBJ1-2, with 9 bases that match TRBD1. CDR1 and CDR2 (germline): MNHEY, SVGEGT. Trimming removed 2 bases from V and 8 bases from J; junction bases left unmatched: 3. The CDR3 extends over 13 amino acids.

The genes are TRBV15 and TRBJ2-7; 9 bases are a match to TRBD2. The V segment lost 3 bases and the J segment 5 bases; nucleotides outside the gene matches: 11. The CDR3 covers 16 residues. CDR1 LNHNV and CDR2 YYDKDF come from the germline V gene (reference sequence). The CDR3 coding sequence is TGTGCCACCAGCAGTGTAATAGCGGGAGAAGGCCACGAGCAGTACTTC. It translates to CATSSVIAGEGHEQYF.

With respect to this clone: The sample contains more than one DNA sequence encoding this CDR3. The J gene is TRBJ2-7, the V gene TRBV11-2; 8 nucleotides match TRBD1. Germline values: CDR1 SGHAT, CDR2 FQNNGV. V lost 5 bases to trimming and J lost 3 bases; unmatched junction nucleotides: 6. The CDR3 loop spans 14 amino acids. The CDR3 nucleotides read TGTGCCAGCAGCCAACCCGGACAGGGCTACGAGCAGTACTTC. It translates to CASSQPGQGYEQYF. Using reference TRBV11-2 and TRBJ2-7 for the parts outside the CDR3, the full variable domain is EAGVAQSPRYKIIEKRQSVAFWCNPISGHATLYWYQQILGQGPKLLIQFQNNGVVDDSQLPKDRFSAERLKGVDSTLKIQPAKLEDSAVYLCASSQPGQGYEQYFGPGTRLTVT.

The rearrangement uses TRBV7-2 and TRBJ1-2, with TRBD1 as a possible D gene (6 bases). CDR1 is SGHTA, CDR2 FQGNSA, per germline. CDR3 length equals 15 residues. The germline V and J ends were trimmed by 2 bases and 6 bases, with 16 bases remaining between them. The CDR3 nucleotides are TGTGCCAGCAGCTTATTAGATGAACAGGGCGATGGCTACACCTTC. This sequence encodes CASSLLDEQGDGYTF.

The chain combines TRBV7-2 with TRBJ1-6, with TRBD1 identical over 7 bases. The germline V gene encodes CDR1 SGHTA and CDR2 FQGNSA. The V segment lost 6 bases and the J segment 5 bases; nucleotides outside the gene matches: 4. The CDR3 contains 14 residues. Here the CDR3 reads CASSLGTDNSPLHF. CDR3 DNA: TGTGCCAGCAGTCTCGGGACAGATAATTCACCCCTCCACTTT. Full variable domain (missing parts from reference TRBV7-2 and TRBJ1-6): GAGVSQSPSNKVTEKGKDVELRCDPISGHTALYWYRQSLGQGLEFLIYFQGNSAPDKSGLPSDRFSAERTGGSVSTLTIQRTQQEDSAVYLCASSLGTDNSPLHFGNGTRLTVT.

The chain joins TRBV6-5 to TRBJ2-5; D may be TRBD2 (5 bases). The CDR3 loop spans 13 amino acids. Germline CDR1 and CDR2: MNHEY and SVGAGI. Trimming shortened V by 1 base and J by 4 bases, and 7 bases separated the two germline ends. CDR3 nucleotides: TGTGCCAGCAGTTACTTCGAGGGAGAGACCCAGTACTTC. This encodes CASSYFEGETQYF.

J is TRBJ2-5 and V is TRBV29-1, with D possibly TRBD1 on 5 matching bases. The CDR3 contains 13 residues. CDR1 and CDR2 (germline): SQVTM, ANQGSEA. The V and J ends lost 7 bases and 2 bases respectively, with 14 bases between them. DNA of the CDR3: TGCAGCGGACGCAGGGTGGGTCAAGAGACCCAGTACTTC. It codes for CSGRRVGQETQYF.

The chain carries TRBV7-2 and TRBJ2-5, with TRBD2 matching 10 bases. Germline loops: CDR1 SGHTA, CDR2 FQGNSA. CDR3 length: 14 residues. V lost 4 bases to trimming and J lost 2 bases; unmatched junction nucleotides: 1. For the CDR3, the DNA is TGTGCCAGCAGCTGGACTAGCGGACAAGAGACCCAGTACTTC. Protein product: CASSWTSGQETQYF. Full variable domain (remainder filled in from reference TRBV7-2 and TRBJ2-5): GAGVSQSPSNKVTEKGKDVELRCDPISGHTALYWYRQSLGQGLEFLIYFQGNSAPDKSGLPSDRFSAERTGGSVSTLTIQRTQQEDSAVYLCASSWTSGQETQYFGPGTRLLVL.

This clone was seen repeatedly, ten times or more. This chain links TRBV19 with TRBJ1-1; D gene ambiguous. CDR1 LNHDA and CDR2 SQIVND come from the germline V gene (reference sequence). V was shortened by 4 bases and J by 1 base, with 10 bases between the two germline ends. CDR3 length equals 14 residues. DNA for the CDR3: TGTGCCAGTAGTACTCCCTCAGAGAACACTGAAGCTTTCTTT. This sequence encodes CASSTPSENTEAFF.

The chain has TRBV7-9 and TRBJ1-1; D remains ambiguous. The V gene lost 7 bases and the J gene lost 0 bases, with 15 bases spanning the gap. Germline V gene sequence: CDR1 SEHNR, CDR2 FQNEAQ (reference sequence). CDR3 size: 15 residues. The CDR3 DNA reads TGTGCCAGCACTGCCCCGGGAACAGTGAACACTGAAGCTTTCTTT. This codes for CASTAPGTVNTEAFF. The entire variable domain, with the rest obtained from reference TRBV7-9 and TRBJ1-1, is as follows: DTGVSQNPRHKITKRGQNVTFRCDPISEHNRLYWYRQTLGQGPEFLTYFQNEAQLEKSRLLSDRFSAERPKGSFSTLEIQRTEQGDSAMYLCASTAPGTVNTEAFFGQGTRLTVV.

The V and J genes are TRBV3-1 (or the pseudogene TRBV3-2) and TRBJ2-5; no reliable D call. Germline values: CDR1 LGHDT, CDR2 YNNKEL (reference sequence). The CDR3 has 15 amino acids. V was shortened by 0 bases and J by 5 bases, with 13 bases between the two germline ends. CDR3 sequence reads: CASSQDLGSPETQYF. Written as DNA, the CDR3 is TGTGCCAGCAGCCAAGATCTGGGCTCTCCGGAGACCCAGTACTTC.

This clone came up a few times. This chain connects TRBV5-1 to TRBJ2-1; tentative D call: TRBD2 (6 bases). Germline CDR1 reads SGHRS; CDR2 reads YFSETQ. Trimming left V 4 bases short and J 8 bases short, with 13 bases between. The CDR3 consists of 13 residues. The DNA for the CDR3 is TGCGCCAGCAGCGTCTGGGGGGTGGATGAGCAGTTCTTC. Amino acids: CASSVWGVDEQFF.

The CDR3 coding sequence is TGTGCCAGCAGTCCGAAGGGCGGGCTAGTTAGCAACAATGAGCAGTTCTTC. Protein product: CASSPKGGLVSNNEQFF. V and J are TRBV5-4 and TRBJ2-1; maybe TRBD2 (5 bases). The V gene lost 5 bases and the J gene lost 5 bases, with 23 bases spanning the gap. The germline gives CDR1 SGHNT, CDR2 YYREEE (reference sequence). CDR3 size: 17 residues.